A single TCR beta chain is shown here with its context. The data were taken from a study of blood T cell repertoires in COVID-19. Produced via immunoSEQ multiplex PCR; TCRdb's table is partial and in-frame only. The data contain roughly 20,000 clones, 86% of them seen just once; the ten biggest clones take up approximately 11%. This receptor was taken from a human donor in a cohort sampled during active COVID-19. Sequences were obtained from peripheral blood.

CDR3: CASSKTSGKDEQFF. The DNA for the CDR3 is TGTGCCAGCAGCAAGACTAGCGGGAAGGATGAGCAGTTCTTC. The J gene is TRBJ2-1, the V gene TRBV7-3, with 11 bases identical to TRBD2. V was pared by 5 bases and J by 8 bases, with 5 bases of the junction left unmatched. Germline values: CDR1 SGHTA, CDR2 FQGTGA. This CDR3 spans 14 amino acids.